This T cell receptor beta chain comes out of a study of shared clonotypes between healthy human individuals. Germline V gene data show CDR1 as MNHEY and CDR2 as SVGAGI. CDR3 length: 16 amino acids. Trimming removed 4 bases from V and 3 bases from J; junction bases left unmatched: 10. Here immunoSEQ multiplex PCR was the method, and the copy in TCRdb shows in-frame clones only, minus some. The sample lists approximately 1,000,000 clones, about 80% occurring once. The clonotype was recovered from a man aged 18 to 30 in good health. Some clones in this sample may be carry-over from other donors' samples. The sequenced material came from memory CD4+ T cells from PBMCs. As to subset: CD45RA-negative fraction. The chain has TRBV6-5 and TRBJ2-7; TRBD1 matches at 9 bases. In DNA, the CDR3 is TGTGCCAGCAGTTCCATGGGGACAGGGCCCAACTACGAGCAGTACTTC. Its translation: CASSSMGTGPNYEQYF.